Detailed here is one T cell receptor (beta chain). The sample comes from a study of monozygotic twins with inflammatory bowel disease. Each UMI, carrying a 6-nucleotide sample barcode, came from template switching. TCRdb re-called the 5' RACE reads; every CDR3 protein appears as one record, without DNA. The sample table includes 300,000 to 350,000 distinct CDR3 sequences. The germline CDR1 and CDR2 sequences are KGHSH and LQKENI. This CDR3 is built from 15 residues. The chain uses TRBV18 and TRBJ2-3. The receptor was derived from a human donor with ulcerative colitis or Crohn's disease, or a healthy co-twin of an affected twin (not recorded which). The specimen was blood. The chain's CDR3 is CASSVRQDSTDTQYF.